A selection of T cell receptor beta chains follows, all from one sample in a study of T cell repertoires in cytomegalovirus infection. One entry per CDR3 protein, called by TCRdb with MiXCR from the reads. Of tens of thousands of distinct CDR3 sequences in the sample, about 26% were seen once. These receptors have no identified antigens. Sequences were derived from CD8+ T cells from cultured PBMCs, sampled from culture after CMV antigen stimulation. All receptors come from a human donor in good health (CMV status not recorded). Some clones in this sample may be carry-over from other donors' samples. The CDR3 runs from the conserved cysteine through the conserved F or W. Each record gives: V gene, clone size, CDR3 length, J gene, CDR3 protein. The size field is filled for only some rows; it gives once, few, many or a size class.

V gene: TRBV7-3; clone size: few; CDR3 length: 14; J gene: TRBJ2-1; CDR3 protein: CASSYDRGSNEQFF
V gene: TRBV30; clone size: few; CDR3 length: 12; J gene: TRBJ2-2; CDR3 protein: CAWSGVAGELFF
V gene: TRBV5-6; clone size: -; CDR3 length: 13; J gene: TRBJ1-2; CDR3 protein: CASSSGVGYGYTF
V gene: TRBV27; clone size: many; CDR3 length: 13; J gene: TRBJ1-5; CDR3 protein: CASSLLGNQPQHF
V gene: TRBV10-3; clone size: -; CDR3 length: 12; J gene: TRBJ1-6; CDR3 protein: CAIGFENSPLHF
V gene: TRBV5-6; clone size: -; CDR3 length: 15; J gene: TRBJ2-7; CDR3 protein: CASSQLAGAAYEQYF
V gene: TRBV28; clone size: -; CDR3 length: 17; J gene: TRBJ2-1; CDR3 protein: CASSFKWTSFWVNEQFF
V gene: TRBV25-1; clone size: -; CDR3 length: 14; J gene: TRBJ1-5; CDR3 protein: CASSGGESNQPQHF
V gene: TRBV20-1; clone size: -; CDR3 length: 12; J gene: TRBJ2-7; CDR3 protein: CSARDRGNEQYF
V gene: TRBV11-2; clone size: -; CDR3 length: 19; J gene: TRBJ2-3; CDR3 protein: CVSLGFEVAGGLGTDTQYF
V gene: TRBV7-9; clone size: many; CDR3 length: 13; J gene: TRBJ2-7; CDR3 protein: CASSRDSSYEQYF
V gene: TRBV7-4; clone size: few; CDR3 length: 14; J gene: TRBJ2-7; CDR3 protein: CASSARQGADEQYF
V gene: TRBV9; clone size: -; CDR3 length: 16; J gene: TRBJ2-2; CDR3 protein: CASSVRLAENTGELFF
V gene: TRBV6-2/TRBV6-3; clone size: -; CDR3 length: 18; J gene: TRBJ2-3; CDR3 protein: CASSYSIHRDSKTDTQYF
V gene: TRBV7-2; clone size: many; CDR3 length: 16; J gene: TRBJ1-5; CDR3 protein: CASSSGTGGLGWPQHF
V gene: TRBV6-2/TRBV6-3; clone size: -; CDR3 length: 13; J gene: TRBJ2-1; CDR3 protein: CASGGRGEDEQFF
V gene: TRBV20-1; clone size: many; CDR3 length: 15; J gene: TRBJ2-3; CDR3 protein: CSAAGTSQDPDTQYF
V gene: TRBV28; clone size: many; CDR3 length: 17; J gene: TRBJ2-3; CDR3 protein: CASSRRTSGGAGDTQYF
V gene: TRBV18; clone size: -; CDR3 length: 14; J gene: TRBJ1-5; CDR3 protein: CASRPAGGNQPQHF
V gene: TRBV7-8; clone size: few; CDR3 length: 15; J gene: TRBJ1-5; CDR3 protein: CASSFGQGSNQPQHF
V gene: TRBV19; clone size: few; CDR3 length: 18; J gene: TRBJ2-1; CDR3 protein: CASSPGLAGGPAYNEQFF
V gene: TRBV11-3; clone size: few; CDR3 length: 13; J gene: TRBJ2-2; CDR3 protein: CASSPRGGGELFF
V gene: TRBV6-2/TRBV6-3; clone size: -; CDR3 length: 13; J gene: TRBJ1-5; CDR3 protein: CASKDRAEQPQHF